The 2 T cell receptor beta chains presented below share a single source sample, sequenced in a study of blood T cell repertoires in COVID-19. Profiling relied on immunoSEQ multiplex PCR, and the TCRdb table lists in-frame clones only, not all of them. This table has roughly 33,000 clones, 90% appearing once. The sample taken for sequencing was peripheral blood. Receptors were obtained from a human donor in a cohort sampled during active COVID-19.

This clone came up once. V is TRBV30 and J is TRBJ1-2; no firm D call. Trimming cost V 3 bases and J 3 bases, with 2 bases left between them. CDR3 size: 10 residues. Germline V gene lookup returns CDR1 GTSNPN and CDR2 SVGIG (reference sequence). The CDR3 sequence: CAWSDYGYTF. CDR3 DNA: TGTGCCTGGAGCGACTATGGCTACACCTTC.

The chain couples TRBV18 to TRBJ1-1; D not resolved. This CDR3 has 13 residues. V gave up 5 bases and J gave up 2 bases, with 9 bases separating them. Germline V gene data show CDR1 as KGHSH and CDR2 as LQKENI. CDR3 sequence reads: CASSSNGNTEAFF. In DNA form, the CDR3 reads TGTGCCAGCTCATCCAACGGTAACACTGAAGCTTTCTTT.